The subject of this entry is one T cell receptor beta chain. The data were taken from a study of regulatory T cells. With V trimmed by 4 bases and J by 0 bases, 6 bases remained unmatched. CDR1 is SGDLS, CDR2 YYNGEE, per germline. This CDR3 is built from 17 residues. The PCR used 52 TRBV and 13 TRBJ primers. This table comes from immunoSEQ multiplex PCR, and its TCRdb copy is limited to in-frame clones, with some not included. The data contain 20,000 to 25,000 clones, 80% to 95% of them seen just once; the ten biggest clones take up 3% to 4%. This rearrangement joins TRBV9 to TRBJ2-6, with TRBD1 matching over 8 bases. This receptor was obtained from a child aged 2 to 15 with CD3G deficiency. The sample consisted of CD8+ T cells sorted from blood. The CDR3 nucleotides read TGTGCCAGCAGCCACGGGACAGGTCGCTCTGGGGCCAACGTCCTGACTTTC. Its translation: CASSHGTGRSGANVLTF.